The 13 T cell receptor beta chains listed next were all sequenced from one sample in a study of early T cells in non-severe SARS-CoV-2 infection. TCRdb re-derived calls from the 5' RACE reads in MiXCR, one entry per CDR3 protein. The sample shows 65,000 to 80,000 distinct CDR3 sequences, about 13% of them seen only once. Sequencing used whole blood. The receptors here all came from an adult who was a healthcare worker with PCR-confirmed SARS-CoV-2 infection or an uninfected control (not recorded which).

This clonotype showed up many times. The chain combines TRBV9 with TRBJ2-7; no definite D call. Germline V CDR1 and CDR2: SGDLS, YYNGEE. This CDR3 is 14 amino acids long. Trimming pared 4 bases from V and 2 bases from J, leaving 13 bases between. CDR3: CASSPSDGTYEQYF. CDR3 DNA sequence: TGTGCCAGCAGCCCATCAGACGGTACCTACGAGCAGTACTTC.

This clonotype came up a few times. J is TRBJ1-4 and V is TRBV5-1; D is ambiguous. Germline V gene data show CDR1 as SGHRS and CDR2 as YFSETQ. Trimming stripped 0 bases from V and 8 bases from J, with 8 bases between. CDR3 length: 13 amino acids. The CDR3 DNA reads as TGCGCCAGCAGCTTGGAGATAGACGAAAAACTGTTTTTT. Its translation: CASSLEIDEKLFF.

Many counts were recorded for this clonotype. The chain links TRBV28 to TRBJ2-7; 8 bases agree with TRBD1. V shed 6 bases and J 3 bases; nucleotides not matched to a gene: 1. The CDR3 covers 12 residues. CDR1 and CDR2 (germline): MDHEN, SYDVKM. CDR3 sequence: CASRQGGYEQYF. The CDR3, as DNA: TGTGCCAGCAGACAGGGGGGCTACGAGCAGTACTTC. The full variable domain, completed using reference TRBV28 and TRBJ2-7, is DVKVTQSSRYLVKRTGEKVFLECVQDMDHENMFWYRQDPGLGLRLIYFSYDVKMKEKGDIPEGYSVSREKKERFSLILESASTNQTSMYLCASRQGGYEQYFGPGTRLTVT.

This chain uses TRBV9 with TRBJ2-5, with a weak D call TRBD1 (6 bases). CDR1 and CDR2 from the germline V gene are SGDLS and YYNGEE. V shed 1 base and J shed 2 bases, with 12 bases lying between them. There are 15 residues in the CDR3. CDR3 sequence: CASSVSGTQQETQYF. Written as DNA, the CDR3 is TGTGCCAGCAGCGTATCCGGGACACAACAAGAGACCCAGTACTTC.

The chain combines TRBV29-1 with TRBJ2-1; TRBD2 might be the D (6 bases). This CDR3 region has 11 residues. CDR1 is SQVTM, CDR2 ANQGSEA, per germline. V lost 8 bases and J 9 bases, leaving 14 bases between the germline ends. The CDR3 region has the DNA TGCAGCTCCGACGGGCGGGGTGAGCAGTTCTTC. Its protein product is CSSDGRGEQFF.

This clonotype was observed many times. The chain has TRBV7-9 and TRBJ2-1; 7 nucleotides agree with TRBD1. V lost 8 bases to trimming and J lost 10 bases; unmatched junction nucleotides: 5. This CDR3 has 11 amino acids. The germline V gene encodes CDR1 SEHNR and CDR2 FQNEAQ (reference sequence). CDR3 amino acids: CASSPRGEQFF. In DNA, the CDR3 is TGTGCCAGCTCCCCCAGGGGGGAGCAGTTCTTC. The full variable domain, in which reference TRBV7-9 and TRBJ2-1 provide the parts outside the CDR3, is DTGVSQNPRHKITKRGQNVTFRCDPISEHNRLYWYRQTLGQGPEFLTYFQNEAQLEKSRLLSDRFSAERPKGSFSTLEIQRTEQGDSAMYLCASSPRGEQFFGPGTRLTVL.

The chain links TRBV6-2 or TRBV6-3 to TRBJ2-3; D possibly corresponds to TRBD2 (6 bases). The CDR3 totals 16 residues. Germline values: CDR1 MNHEY, CDR2 SVGEGT. Trimming left V 1 base short and J 1 base short, with 12 bases between. CDR3 in DNA: TGTGCCAGCAGTTACTACGGCGGGGTCGGCACAGATACGCAGTATTTT. This codes for CASSYYGGVGTDTQYF.

Of note for this clonotype: This clone may be a read error of a much larger clone one base away. This chain links TRBV7-6 with TRBJ1-1; D gene uncertain. In germline, CDR1 is SGHVS, CDR2 FNYEAQ. CDR3 length: 13 residues. The CDR3 loop is CVSSPGENTEAFF. As DNA, the CDR3 is TGTGTCAGCAGCCCGGGAGAGAACACTGAAGCTTTCTTT.

J is TRBJ1-2 and V is TRBV13; possible D gene TRBD1, 6 bases. This CDR3 region has 15 residues. The V gene's germline CDR1 is PRHDT and CDR2 FYEKMQ (reference sequence). The V and J ends lost 5 bases and 3 bases respectively, with 16 bases between them. The CDR3: CASSTRGASDYGYTF. In DNA, the CDR3 is TGTGCCAGCAGCACACGGGGGGCGTCGGACTATGGCTACACCTTC.

This clonotype was recorded a few times. The gene calls are TRBV28 and TRBJ1-5, with no clear D. CDR1 is MDHEN, CDR2 SYDVKM, per germline. The V and J ends lost 3 bases and 6 bases respectively, with 12 bases between them. The CDR3 sequence is 14 residues long. CDR3 sequence: CASSFAGFSQPQHF. As DNA, the CDR3 is TGTGCCAGCAGTTTCGCGGGCTTCAGTCAGCCCCAGCATTTT.

This clonotype was recorded a few times. The genes are TRBV20-1 and TRBJ2-7, with a weak D call TRBD2 (6 bases). Per the germline V gene, CDR1 is DFQATT and CDR2 is SNEGSKA (reference sequence). CDR3 length: 14 amino acids. V lost 5 bases and J lost 5, with 19 bases in between. The CDR3 DNA reads as TGCAGTGCTGGCGCCGGGAGTATTATGGACGAGCAGTACTTC. Its translation is CSAGAGSIMDEQYF.

The J gene is TRBJ2-4, the V gene TRBV28; D gene ambiguous. The V gene's germline CDR1 is MDHEN and CDR2 SYDVKM. The CDR3 spans 16 residues. Trimming took 5 bases from V and 0 from J, leaving 14 bases between them. The CDR3, as DNA: TGTGCCAGCAGTGGGCAGGAAAACTTAGCCAAAAACATTCAGTACTTC. Translation: CASSGQENLAKNIQYF.

This clonotype was recorded at least ten times. The rearrangement joins TRBV28 to TRBJ1-5; D perhaps matches TRBD1 (5 bases). V lost 3 bases and J 5 bases, leaving 14 bases between the germline ends. The CDR3 is 15 residues long. CDR1 and CDR2 from the germline V gene are MDHEN and SYDVKM. The CDR3 is CASSLGPYGDQPQHF. The DNA for the CDR3 is TGTGCCAGCAGTTTGGGGCCATACGGCGATCAGCCCCAGCATTTT.